The source of this T cell receptor (beta chain) is a study of Ad26.COV2.S vaccination and SARS-CoV-2 variants. Treatment: some 19 received Ad26.COV2.S at low or high dose, single or two shots; 5 received placebo; per-sample allocation not given. The samples date from day 63 after the first vaccine or placebo injection. It was Wuhan-strain SARS-CoV-2 spike that the Ad26 vaccine vector expressed. The protocol was immunoSEQ multiplex PCR, while the TCRdb copy is restricted to in-frame clones and leaves out a portion. The sample lists hundreds of thousands of clones; about 88% were seen once. This CDR3 is 12 amino acids long. Germline assignment: CDR1 MDHEN and CDR2 SYDVKM. Germline trimming cut 8 bases from V and 2 bases from J; bases unmatched to any gene: 1.

The specimen was peripheral blood, collected in a trial of Ad26.COV2.S vaccine versus placebo. The TCR was taken from a person aged 18-60 years who received the Ad26.COV2.S COVID-19 vaccine or a placebo. This sequence joins TRBV28 and TRBJ2-5, with 8 nucleotides matching TRBD1. The DNA for the CDR3 is TGTGCCAGCGGGACAGGACAAGAGACCCAGTACTTC. Amino acids: CASGTGQETQYF.